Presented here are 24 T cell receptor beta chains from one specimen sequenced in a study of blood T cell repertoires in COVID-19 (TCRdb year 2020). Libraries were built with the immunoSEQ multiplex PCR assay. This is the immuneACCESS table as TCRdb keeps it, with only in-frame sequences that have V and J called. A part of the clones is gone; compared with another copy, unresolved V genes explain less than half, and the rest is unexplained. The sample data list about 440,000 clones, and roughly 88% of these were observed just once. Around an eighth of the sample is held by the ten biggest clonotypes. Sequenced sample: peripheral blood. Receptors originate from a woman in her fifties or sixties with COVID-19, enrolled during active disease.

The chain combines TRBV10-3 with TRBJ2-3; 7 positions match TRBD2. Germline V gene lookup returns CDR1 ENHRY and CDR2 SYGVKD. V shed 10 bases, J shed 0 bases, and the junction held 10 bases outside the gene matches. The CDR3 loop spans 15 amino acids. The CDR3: CATSPSGLSTDTQYF. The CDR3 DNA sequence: TGTGCCACCTCTCCTAGCGGTCTAAGCACAGATACGCAGTATTTT.

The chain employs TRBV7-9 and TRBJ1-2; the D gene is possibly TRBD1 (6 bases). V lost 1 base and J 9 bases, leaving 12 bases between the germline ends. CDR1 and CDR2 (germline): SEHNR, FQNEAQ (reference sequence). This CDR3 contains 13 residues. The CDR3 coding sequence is TGTGCCAGCAGCTTAGGAACAGGGAATAGCTACACCTTC. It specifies CASSLGTGNSYTF. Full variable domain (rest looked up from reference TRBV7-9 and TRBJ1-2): DTGVSQNPRHKITKRGQNVTFRCDPISEHNRLYWYRQTLGQGPEFLTYFQNEAQLEKSRLLSDRFSAERPKGSFSTLEIQRTEQGDSAMYLCASSLGTGNSYTFGSGTRLTVV.

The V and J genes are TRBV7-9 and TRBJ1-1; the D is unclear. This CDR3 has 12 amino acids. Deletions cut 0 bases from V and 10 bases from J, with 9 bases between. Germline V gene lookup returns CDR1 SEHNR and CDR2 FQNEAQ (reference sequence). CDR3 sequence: CASSLASSRAFF. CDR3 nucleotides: TGTGCCAGCAGCTTAGCGAGTAGCCGAGCTTTCTTT.

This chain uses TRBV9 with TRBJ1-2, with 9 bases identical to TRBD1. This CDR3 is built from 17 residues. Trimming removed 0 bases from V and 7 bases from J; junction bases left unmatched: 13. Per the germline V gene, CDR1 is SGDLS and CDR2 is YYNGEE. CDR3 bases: TGTGCCAGCAGCGTAGAACCGGGACAGGGCGAAAGAGGTGGCTACACCTTC. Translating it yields CASSVEPGQGERGGYTF.

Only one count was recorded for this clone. CDR3 residues: CAWSVPYGGGAYNEQFF. The CDR3, as DNA: TGTGCCTGGAGTGTCCCCTATGGCGGGGGGGCCTACAATGAGCAGTTCTTC. The chain couples TRBV30 to TRBJ2-1; 9 bases are shared with TRBD2. Germline V CDR1 and CDR2: GTSNPN, SVGIG (reference sequence). The ends lost 0 bases at V and 2 bases at J; junction bases unmatched: 8. There are 17 residues in the CDR3.

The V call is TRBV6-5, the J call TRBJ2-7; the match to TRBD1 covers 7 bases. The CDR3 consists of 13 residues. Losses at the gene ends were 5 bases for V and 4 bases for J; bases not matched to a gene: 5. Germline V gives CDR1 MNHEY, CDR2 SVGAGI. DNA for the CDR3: TGTGCCAGCAGTACGACAGGGTGGTACGAGCAGTACTTC. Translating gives CASSTTGWYEQYF.

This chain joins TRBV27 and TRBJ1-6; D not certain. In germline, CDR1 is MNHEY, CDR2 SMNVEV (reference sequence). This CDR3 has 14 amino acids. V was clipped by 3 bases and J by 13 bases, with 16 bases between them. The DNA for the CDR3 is TGTGCCAGCAGTTTTCGGACTGCAAAACAGCCCCTCCACTTT. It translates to CASSFRTAKQPLHF.

The CDR3 DNA reads as TGCGCCAGCGGAAGCGGTCCTGGGGACACCGGGGAGCTGTTTTTT. Protein: CASGSGPGDTGELFF. The J gene is TRBJ2-2, the V gene TRBV5-1; weak D call: TRBD2 (5 bases). V dropped 7 bases and J dropped 3 bases, with 16 bases sitting between them. The CDR3 has 15 amino acids. The V gene's germline CDR1 is SGHRS and CDR2 YFSETQ. Based on the CDR3 plus reference TRBV5-1 and TRBJ2-2, the full variable domain is KAGVTQTPRYLIKTRGQQVTLSCSPISGHRSVSWYQQTPGQGLQFLFEYFSETQRNKGNFPGRFSGRQFSNSRSEMNVSTLELGDSALYLCASGSGPGDTGELFFGEGSRLTVL.

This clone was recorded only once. CDR3 nucleotides: TGTGCCAGCAGTGAATTAGTCGGGACAGGGGGTGAAAAACTGTTTTTT. Translation: CASSELVGTGGEKLFF. This sequence joins TRBV25-1 and TRBJ1-4; 11 nucleotides match TRBD1. V gave up 1 base and J gave up 7 bases; unmatched junction bases: 5. The CDR3 is 16 amino acids. From germline, CDR1 is MGHDK and CDR2 SYGVNS.

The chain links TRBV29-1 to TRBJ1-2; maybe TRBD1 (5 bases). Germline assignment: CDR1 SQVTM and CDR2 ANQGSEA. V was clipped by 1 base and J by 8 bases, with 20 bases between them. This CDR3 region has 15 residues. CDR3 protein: CSVEVTYAGRYGYTF. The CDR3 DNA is TGCAGCGTTGAAGTTACCTATGCAGGGCGATACGGCTACACCTTC.

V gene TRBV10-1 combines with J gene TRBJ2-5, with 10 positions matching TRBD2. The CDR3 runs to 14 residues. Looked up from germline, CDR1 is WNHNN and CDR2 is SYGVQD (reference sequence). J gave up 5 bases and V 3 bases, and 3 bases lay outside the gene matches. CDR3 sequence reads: CASSDTSGAETQYF. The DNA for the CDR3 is TGCGCCAGCAGTGACACTAGCGGGGCGGAGACCCAGTACTTC.

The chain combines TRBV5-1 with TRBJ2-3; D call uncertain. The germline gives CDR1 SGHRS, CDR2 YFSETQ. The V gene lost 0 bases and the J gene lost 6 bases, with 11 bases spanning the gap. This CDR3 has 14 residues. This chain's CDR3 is CASSLASPPDTQYF. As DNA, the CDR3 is TGCGCCAGCAGCTTGGCCAGTCCCCCGGATACGCAGTATTTT. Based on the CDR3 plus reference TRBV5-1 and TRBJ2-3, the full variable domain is KAGVTQTPRYLIKTRGQQVTLSCSPISGHRSVSWYQQTPGQGLQFLFEYFSETQRNKGNFPGRFSGRQFSNSRSEMNVSTLELGDSALYLCASSLASPPDTQYFGPGTRLTVL.

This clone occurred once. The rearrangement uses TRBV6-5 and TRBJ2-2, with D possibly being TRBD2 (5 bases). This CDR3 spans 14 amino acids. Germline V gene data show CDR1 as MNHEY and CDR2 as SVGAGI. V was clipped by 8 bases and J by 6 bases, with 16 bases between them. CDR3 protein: CASSKEAGAGELFF. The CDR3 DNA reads TGTGCCAGCTCGAAGGAGGCGGGCGCCGGGGAGCTGTTTTTT.

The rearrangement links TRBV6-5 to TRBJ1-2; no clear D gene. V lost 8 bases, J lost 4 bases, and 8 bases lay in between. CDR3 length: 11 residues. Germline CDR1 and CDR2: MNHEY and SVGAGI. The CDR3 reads CASGEGYGYTF. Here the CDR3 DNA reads TGTGCCAGCGGGGAGGGCTATGGCTACACCTTC.

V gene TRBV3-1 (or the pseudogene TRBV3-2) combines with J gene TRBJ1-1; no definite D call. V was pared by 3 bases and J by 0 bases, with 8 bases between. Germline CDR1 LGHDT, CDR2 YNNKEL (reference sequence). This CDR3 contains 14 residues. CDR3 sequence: CASSQAVMNTEAFF. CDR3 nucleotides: TGTGCCAGCAGCCAGGCGGTTATGAACACTGAAGCTTTCTTT.

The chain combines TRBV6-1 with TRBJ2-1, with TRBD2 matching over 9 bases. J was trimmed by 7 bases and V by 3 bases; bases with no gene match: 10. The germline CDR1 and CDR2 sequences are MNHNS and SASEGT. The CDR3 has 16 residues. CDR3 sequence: CASSDLGLAGRNEQFF. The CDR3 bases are TGTGCCAGCAGTGACCTGGGGCTAGCGGGACGAAATGAGCAGTTCTTC.

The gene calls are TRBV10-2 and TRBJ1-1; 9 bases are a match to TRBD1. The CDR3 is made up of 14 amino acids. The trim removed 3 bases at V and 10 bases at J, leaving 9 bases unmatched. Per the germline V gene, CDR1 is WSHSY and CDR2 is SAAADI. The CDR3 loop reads CASSDHRGPGGAFF. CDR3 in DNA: TGCGCCAGCAGTGATCACAGGGGGCCCGGTGGAGCTTTCTTT.

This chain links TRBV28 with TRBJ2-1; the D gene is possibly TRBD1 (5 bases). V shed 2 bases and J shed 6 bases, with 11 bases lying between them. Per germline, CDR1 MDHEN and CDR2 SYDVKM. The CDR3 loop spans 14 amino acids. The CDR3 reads CASSLRGTLNEQFF. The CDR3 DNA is TGTGCCAGCAGTTTAAGGGGCACCCTCAATGAGCAGTTCTTC.

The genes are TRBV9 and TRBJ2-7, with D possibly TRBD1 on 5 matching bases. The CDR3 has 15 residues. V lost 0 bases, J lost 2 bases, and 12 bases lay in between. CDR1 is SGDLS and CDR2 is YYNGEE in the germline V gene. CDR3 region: CASSVVAGPTYEQYF. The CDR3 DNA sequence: TGTGCCAGCAGCGTAGTGGCAGGGCCTACCTACGAGCAGTACTTC.

The CDR3 DNA is TGTGCCAGCAGCGTAGATGGGGCCCTTACTGAAGCTTTCTTT. Encoded protein: CASSVDGALTEAFF. The chain recombines TRBV9 with TRBJ1-1, with D perhaps matching TRBD1 (5 bases). The CDR3 contains 14 residues. The germline gives CDR1 SGDLS, CDR2 YYNGEE. V was clipped by 0 bases and J by 5 bases, with 11 bases between them.

CDR3 loop: CSAHFTDTQYF. The CDR3 bases are TGCAGTGCCCATTTTACAGATACGCAGTATTTT. The V and J genes are TRBV20-1 and TRBJ2-3; no clear D. Germline-derived CDR1 and CDR2 are DFQATT and SNEGSKA (reference sequence). This CDR3 is built from 11 residues. V gave up 6 bases and J gave up 3 bases, with 7 bases separating them.

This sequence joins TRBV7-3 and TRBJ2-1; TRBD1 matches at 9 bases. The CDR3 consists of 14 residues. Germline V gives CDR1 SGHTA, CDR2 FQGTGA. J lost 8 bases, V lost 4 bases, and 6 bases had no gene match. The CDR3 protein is CASSSRQGGDEQFF. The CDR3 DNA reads TGTGCCAGCAGCTCCCGACAGGGGGGGGATGAGCAGTTCTTC.

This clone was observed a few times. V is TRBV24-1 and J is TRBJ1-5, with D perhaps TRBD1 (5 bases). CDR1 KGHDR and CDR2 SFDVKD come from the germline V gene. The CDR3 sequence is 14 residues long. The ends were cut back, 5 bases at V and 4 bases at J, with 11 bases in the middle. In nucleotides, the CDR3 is TGTGCCACCAGTGCAGGGCAGGGAAATCAGCCCCAGCATTTT. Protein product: CATSAGQGNQPQHF.

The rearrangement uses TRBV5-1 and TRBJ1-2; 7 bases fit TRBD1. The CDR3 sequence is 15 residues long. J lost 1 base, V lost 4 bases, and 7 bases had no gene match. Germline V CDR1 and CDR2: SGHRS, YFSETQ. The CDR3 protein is CASSTGQADNYGYTF. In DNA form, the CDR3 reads TGCGCCAGCAGCACCGGACAGGCCGATAACTATGGCTACACCTTC.